Each of the 9 T cell receptor beta chains below was sequenced from the same sample in a study of cytomegalovirus exposure and HLA in healthy donors. Amplification used 60 Vbeta primers and 13 Jbeta primers. Profiled with immunoSEQ multiplex PCR; TCRdb holds only in-frame clones, not every one. The data show 130,000 or so clones, more than 60% seen once. Source material: PBMCs. The receptors were gathered from a female donor in good health and CMV-seronegative.

The rearrangement uses TRBV9 and TRBJ1-1, with a weak D call TRBD1 (6 bases). This CDR3 is 19 amino acids long. The ends were cut back, 0 bases at V and 0 bases at J, with 21 bases in the middle. In germline, CDR1 is SGDLS, CDR2 YYNGEE. The CDR3 is CASSVDPIRTAIMNTEAFF. The CDR3 DNA follows: TGTGCCAGCAGCGTAGATCCCATACGGACAGCGATAATGAACACTGAAGCTTTCTTT.

The gene calls are TRBV9 and TRBJ2-3; D possibly corresponds to TRBD2 (5 bases). CDR3 length equals 13 residues. Looked up from germline, CDR1 is SGDLS and CDR2 is YYNGEE. The V gene lost 2 bases and the J gene lost 3 bases, with 7 bases spanning the gap. CDR3 sequence: CASSVRGTDTQYF. CDR3 sequence (DNA): TGTGCCAGCAGCGTCCGGGGAACAGATACGCAGTATTTT.

This clone was seen a single time. The chain combines TRBV10-3 with TRBJ1-6, with D unresolved. The CDR3 runs to 13 residues. V gave up 6 bases and J gave up 8 bases, with 11 bases separating them. CDR1 and CDR2 from the germline V gene are ENHRY and SYGVKD. The CDR3 bases are TGTGCCATCAGCCTGGAGAACCATTCACCCCTCCACTTT. Residues: CAISLENHSPLHF.

V is TRBV7-8 and J is TRBJ1-1; no clear D. This CDR3 region has 13 residues. Germline V gene lookup returns CDR1 SGHVS and CDR2 FQNEAQ. The germline V and J ends were trimmed by 5 bases and 2 bases, with 9 bases remaining between them. The CDR3 region has the DNA TGTGCCAGCAGCCCCGGACTTAACACTGAAGCTTTCTTT. This gives the protein CASSPGLNTEAFF.

The J gene is TRBJ2-1, the V gene TRBV7-2, with 11 bases fitting TRBD2. With 1 base clipped from V and 9 bases from J, the junction kept 8 bases outside the gene matches. Germline V CDR1 and CDR2: SGHTA, FQGNSA. The CDR3 covers 16 residues. This CDR3 is CASSLEVAGGGSEQFF. The CDR3 nucleotides are TGTGCCAGCAGCTTAGAGGTAGCGGGGGGGGGCAGTGAGCAGTTCTTC.

This chain links TRBV6-6 with TRBJ1-1; maybe TRBD1 (5 bases). CDR1 MNHNY and CDR2 SVGAGI come from the germline V gene (reference sequence). This CDR3 comprises 13 residues. V was trimmed by 2 bases and J by 7 bases, leaving 11 bases between them. The chain's CDR3 is CASSYQGTDEAFF. The CDR3 bases are TGTGCCAGCAGTTACCAGGGAACCGATGAAGCTTTCTTT.

Note on this clone: This is likely a read error, given that the CDR3 carries no conserved phenylalanine or tryptophan at its end. The chain has TRBV5-6 and TRBJ2-7; 8 bases agree with TRBD1. Germline CDR1 and CDR2: SGHDT and YYEEEE. V was clipped by 3 bases and J by 2 bases; unmatched bases: 16. CDR3 length: 18 amino acids. CDR3 nucleotide sequence: TGTGCCAGCAGCTCAGACATACTGACAGGGGTAAAGCCCTACGAGCAGTACCTC. It yields the protein CASSSDILTGVKPYEQYL.

V usage is TRBV7-3 and J usage is TRBJ1-1; a weak D match, TRBD1 (5 bases). CDR1 is SGHTA and CDR2 is FQGTGA in the germline V gene. Trimming left V 5 bases short and J 1 base short, with 11 bases between. There are 14 residues in the CDR3. This CDR3 reads CASSPGHRNTEAFF. DNA of the CDR3: TGTGCCAGCAGCCCCGGACACAGGAACACTGAAGCTTTCTTT.

The J gene is TRBJ2-3, the V gene TRBV20-1; TRBD2 might be the D (5 bases). Trimming cost V 3 bases and J 4 bases, with 5 bases left between them. The germline CDR1 and CDR2 sequences are DFQATT and SNEGSKA (reference sequence). The CDR3 is made up of 11 amino acids. CDR3 region: CSARRADTQYF. CDR3 coding DNA: TGCAGTGCTAGGCGGGCAGATACGCAGTATTTT.